This passage covers 23 T cell receptor beta chains from one sample sequenced in a study of early T cells in non-severe SARS-CoV-2 infection. TCRdb re-derived calls from the 5' RACE reads in MiXCR, one entry per CDR3 protein. The repertoire holds roughly 40,000 distinct CDR3 sequences, with 5.5% to 6.5% as singletons. The material sequenced was whole blood. The receptors come from an adult who was a healthcare worker with PCR-confirmed SARS-CoV-2 infection or an uninfected control (not recorded which).

This clonotype occurred many times. The chain employs TRBV7-3 and TRBJ2-1, with D tentatively TRBD2 (6 bases). This CDR3 spans 14 amino acids. Trimming shortened V by 5 bases and J by 10 bases, and 18 bases separated the two germline ends. Germline-derived CDR1 and CDR2 are SGHTA and FQGTGA. The CDR3 protein is CASSPGDFRIEQFF. CDR3 nucleotide sequence: TGTGCCAGCAGCCCCGGGGACTTCCGAATCGAGCAGTTCTTC.

J is TRBJ2-7 and V is TRBV3-2; no DNA check was done on the table's D call, TRBD2. TRBV3-2 is an annotated pseudogene. The CDR3 is 16 residues long. The CDR3 protein is CASSQSAGTGGGKQYF. CDR3 nucleotide sequence: TGTGCCAGCAGCCAATCGGCCGGGACTGGCGGGGGGAAGCAGTACTTC.

This clonotype was seen only a few times. V usage is TRBV20-1 and J usage is TRBJ2-5; D gene unclear. The CDR3 has 13 amino acids. Germline CDR1 is DFQATT and CDR2 is SNEGSKA (reference sequence). Trimming cost V 0 bases and J 1 base, with 6 bases left between them. The DNA of the CDR3 is TGCAGTGCTAGAGATGGCAGCCAAGAGACCCAGTACTTC. As protein: CSARDGSQETQYF.

In this sample, this clonotype turned up many times. This rearrangement joins TRBV6-6 to TRBJ1-6; TRBD1 matches at 7 bases. The CDR3 has 18 amino acids. V was pared by 4 bases and J by 0 bases, with 9 bases of the junction left unmatched. Per the germline V gene, CDR1 is MNHNY and CDR2 is SVGAGI (reference sequence). The CDR3 protein is CASSLTGTDSSYNSPLHF. DNA for the CDR3: TGTGCCAGCAGTTTAACCGGGACAGATAGCTCCTATAATTCACCCCTCCACTTT.

This clonotype was seen ten or more times. The chain recombines TRBV7-2 with TRBJ2-7; 9 bases agree with TRBD1. This CDR3 has 15 amino acids. Germline CDR1 reads SGHTA; CDR2 reads FQGNSA. V trimming: 6 bases; J trimming: 1 base; junction bases outside the gene matches: 7. CDR3 region: CASRRRGTGSYEQYF. Written as DNA, the CDR3 is TGTGCCAGCAGGCGTAGGGGGACAGGGTCCTACGAGCAGTACTTC.

This chain links TRBV19 with TRBJ2-2; 8 positions agree with TRBD2. Trimming cost V 11 bases and J 5 bases; bases outside gene matches: 13. The germline gives CDR1 LNHDA, CDR2 SQIVND (reference sequence). The CDR3 has 15 residues. CDR3: CASRPGGGYTGELFF. The CDR3 region has the DNA TGTGCCTCGCGGCCAGGCGGGGGGTATACCGGGGAGCTGTTTTTT.

The chain uses TRBV18 and TRBJ2-7; tentative D call: TRBD2 (6 bases). Germline V gives CDR1 KGHSH, CDR2 LQKENI. Trimming shortened V by 1 base and J by 7 bases, and 17 bases separated the two germline ends. The CDR3 loop spans 15 amino acids. The CDR3 reads CASSPQKTRTQEQYF. The CDR3 bases are TGTGCCAGCTCACCACAGAAGACTAGAACCCAAGAGCAGTACTTC.

This clonotype was counted only a few times. The rearrangement links TRBV7-9 to TRBJ1-1; TRBD1 agrees at 8 bases. CDR1 and CDR2 from the germline V gene are SEHNR and FQNEAQ (reference sequence). V trimming: 5 bases; J trimming: 5 bases; junction bases outside the gene matches: 7. This CDR3 has 14 residues. This chain's CDR3 is CASSTGQGETEAFF. The CDR3 nucleotides are TGTGCCAGCAGCACCGGACAGGGAGAGACTGAAGCTTTCTTT.

Note on this clonotype: Being one base from a much bigger clone, this may be a read error. The J gene is TRBJ1-1, the V gene TRBV20-1; no definite D call. Trimming removed 5 bases at V and 1 base at J, with 14 bases between. Germline CDR1 reads DFQATT; CDR2 reads SNEGSKA (reference sequence). This CDR3 comprises 14 residues. CDR3: CSAGTVAGNTEAFF. For the CDR3, the DNA is TGCAGTGCTGGCACGGTAGCGGGGAACACTGAAGCTTTCTTT.

In its sample, this clonotype was seen many times. For the CDR3, the DNA is TGTGCCAGCTCACCGTCAGGGTTAGGTCAGCCCCAGCATTTT. The encoded protein is CASSPSGLGQPQHF. The rearrangement uses TRBV18 and TRBJ1-5; tentative D call: TRBD1 (5 bases). CDR1 KGHSH and CDR2 LQKENI come from the germline V gene. Trimming stripped 3 bases from V and 6 bases from J, with 12 bases between. The CDR3 length is 14 residues.

The chain has TRBV10-3 and TRBJ2-2; D unclear. Trimming stripped 0 bases from V and 4 bases from J, with 9 bases between. The CDR3 has 15 amino acids. The germline V gene has CDR1 ENHRY and CDR2 SYGVKD. CDR3 protein: CAISESDSSTGELFF. In DNA form, the CDR3 reads TGTGCCATCAGTGAGTCGGATAGCTCCACCGGGGAGCTGTTTTTT.

This clonotype showed up just a few times. V gene TRBV28 combines with J gene TRBJ1-2; D ambiguous. The CDR3 has 12 residues. V lost 5 bases and J lost 4, with 8 bases in between. Germline-derived CDR1 and CDR2 are MDHEN and SYDVKM. Here the CDR3 reads CASSPGRYGYTF. Here the CDR3 DNA reads TGTGCCAGCAGTCCAGGACGCTATGGCTACACCTTC.

This clonotype was counted at least ten times. The chain carries TRBV6-1 and TRBJ2-6; weak D call: TRBD2 (5 bases). Trimming took 7 bases from V and 0 from J, leaving 19 bases between them. The germline gives CDR1 MNHNS, CDR2 SASEGT. This CDR3 region has 18 residues. CDR3 in amino acids: CASTPKGSEVSGANVLTF. Here the CDR3 DNA reads TGTGCCAGCACCCCAAAAGGTAGCGAAGTCTCTGGGGCCAACGTCCTGACTTTC.

This clonotype was seen at least ten times. The V call is TRBV7-9, the J call TRBJ1-4, with D perhaps TRBD1 (5 bases). V shed 5 bases and J shed 5 bases, with 12 bases lying between them. This CDR3 contains 14 residues. CDR1 and CDR2 (germline): SEHNR, FQNEAQ (reference sequence). Here the CDR3 reads CASSPLRDNEKLFF. The CDR3 coding sequence is TGTGCCAGCAGCCCGCTCAGGGACAATGAAAAACTGTTTTTT.

There are many counts of this clonotype. The rearrangement joins TRBV12-3 or TRBV12-4 to TRBJ1-5; D is unclear. The V end lost 1 base, the J end lost 7 bases, and 5 bases lay between the germline ends. The CDR3 consists of 12 residues. Here the CDR3 DNA reads TGTGCCAGCAGTTTAGGAGGGCAGCCCCAGCATTTT. Translating gives CASSLGGQPQHF.

This clonotype was picked up many times. The gene calls are TRBV12-3 or TRBV12-4 and TRBJ1-5; a weak D match, TRBD1 (6 bases). The CDR3 loop spans 13 amino acids. The V end lost 7 bases, the J end lost 7 bases, and 14 bases lay between the germline ends. The CDR3, as DNA: TGTGCCAGCAATCAGGGGTTGGGGCAGCCCCAGCATTTT. It codes for CASNQGLGQPQHF.

In its sample, this clonotype was seen a few times. The chain joins TRBV5-1 to TRBJ2-7; the D is unclear. Trimming took 1 base from V and 1 from J, leaving 6 bases between them. Germline assignment: CDR1 SGHRS and CDR2 YFSETQ. This CDR3 has 13 amino acids. The CDR3 sequence: CASSLPFSYEQYF. The DNA of the CDR3 is TGCGCCAGCAGCTTGCCCTTTTCCTACGAGCAGTACTTC.

This clonotype has a count of ten or more. The chain recombines TRBV28 with TRBJ1-5, with 10 bases matching TRBD1. The CDR3 covers 18 residues. The germline CDR1 and CDR2 sequences are MDHEN and SYDVKM. The J segment lost 4 bases and the V segment lost 1 base, leaving 10 bases of the junction unmatched. CDR3 bases: TGTGCCAGCAGTTTATCCGCCCTTGGGACAGGGGCTAATCAGCCCCAGCATTTT. Protein product: CASSLSALGTGANQPQHF.

In this sample, this clonotype turned up many times. This rearrangement joins TRBV12-3 or TRBV12-4 to TRBJ2-1; D gene ambiguous. V dropped 0 bases and J dropped 5 bases, with 2 bases sitting between them. The CDR3 sequence is 12 residues long. The CDR3 here is CASSLANNEQFF. CDR3 in DNA: TGTGCCAGCAGTTTAGCCAACAATGAGCAGTTCTTC.

This clonotype appeared a few times. V usage is TRBV5-1 and J usage is TRBJ2-3; 10 bases match TRBD2. The CDR3 is made up of 16 amino acids. The germline V gene encodes CDR1 SGHRS and CDR2 YFSETQ. Trimming at V came to 6 bases and at J to 7 bases, leaving 14 bases not matched to a gene. The CDR3 coding sequence is TGCGCCAGCACCTTTGATCCTAGCGGGGGAGACAATACGCAGTATTTT. Translated, it gives CASTFDPSGGDNTQYF. The full variable domain, completed using reference TRBV5-1 and TRBJ2-3, is KAGVTQTPRYLIKTRGQQVTLSCSPISGHRSVSWYQQTPGQGLQFLFEYFSETQRNKGNFPGRFSGRQFSNSRSEMNVSTLELGDSALYLCASTFDPSGGDNTQYFGPGTRLTVL.

V gene TRBV20-1 combines with J gene TRBJ2-4; D tentatively fits TRBD1 or TRBD2 (6 bases each). The length of the CDR3 is 15 residues. Trimming pared 5 bases from V and 3 bases from J, leaving 17 bases between. Germline V CDR1 and CDR2: DFQATT, SNEGSKA (reference sequence). This CDR3 is CSAPPLGGLKNIQYF. The CDR3 DNA is TGCAGTGCTCCCCCACTAGGGGGACTCAAAAACATTCAGTACTTC.

The gene calls are TRBV6-5 and TRBJ2-7, with D possibly matching TRBD2 (5 bases). Trimming pared 5 bases from V and 6 bases from J, leaving 17 bases between. This CDR3 is built from 14 residues. CDR1 is MNHEY, CDR2 SVGAGI, per germline. The CDR3 sequence is CASSKLGLIFEQYF. DNA of the CDR3: TGTGCCAGCAGTAAGTTAGGACTTATCTTCGAGCAGTACTTC.

The V call is TRBV7-6, the J call TRBJ2-2; D not resolved. The length of the CDR3 is 12 residues. Germline CDR1 reads SGHVS; CDR2 reads FNYEAQ. The V end lost 3 bases, the J end lost 7 bases, and 6 bases lay between the germline ends. CDR3 region: CASSFPDGELFF. The CDR3, as DNA: TGTGCCAGCAGCTTTCCTGACGGGGAGCTGTTTTTT.